A selection of T cell receptor beta chains follows, all from one sample in a study of blood T cell repertoires in COVID-19. Sequenced by immunoSEQ multiplex PCR; TCRdb stores in-frame clones only, minus some. The sample consists of 90,000 or so clones, roughly 86% of them appearing once. The sequencing sample was made of peripheral blood. The receptors were gathered from a human donor in a cohort sampled during active COVID-19. Each CDR3 is given with its conserved first and last residue. Fields, in order: J gene, clone size, D gene, V gene, CDR3 protein, CDR3 DNA. D genes are given only for firm matches. Not all rows give a size; the values are once, few, many and, for expanded clones, a class.

J gene: TRBJ2-3; clone size: -; D gene: -; V gene: TRBV20-1; CDR3 protein: CSASLATTSTDTQYF; CDR3 DNA: TGCAGTGCTAGTCTGGCCACTACTAGCACAGATACGCAGTATTTT
J gene: TRBJ2-2; clone size: -; D gene: TRBD2; V gene: TRBV7-8; CDR3 protein: CASSPILAGEPTGELFF; CDR3 DNA: TGTGCCAGCAGCCCGATACTAGCGGGGGAACCCACCGGGGAGCTGTTTTTT
J gene: TRBJ2-7; clone size: -; D gene: -; V gene: TRBV19; CDR3 protein: CASSIGLSYEQYF; CDR3 DNA: TGTGCCAGTAGTATAGGACTATCCTACGAGCAGTACTTC
J gene: TRBJ1-4; clone size: -; D gene: -; V gene: TRBV5-4; CDR3 protein: CASRRQSNEKLFF; CDR3 DNA: TGTGCCAGCAGAAGACAGTCAAATGAAAAACTGTTTTTT
J gene: TRBJ2-7; clone size: -; D gene: -; V gene: TRBV4-1; CDR3 protein: CASSQDSGFPSYEQYF; CDR3 DNA: TGCGCCAGCAGCCAAGATAGCGGCTTTCCCTCCTACGAGCAGTACTTC
J gene: TRBJ2-7; clone size: -; D gene: -; V gene: TRBV6-5; CDR3 protein: CASSSTASYEQYF; CDR3 DNA: TGTGCCAGCAGCTCGACAGCCTCCTACGAGCAGTACTTC
J gene: TRBJ2-4; clone size: -; D gene: TRBD1; V gene: TRBV28; CDR3 protein: CASSKGQPLAKNIQYF; CDR3 DNA: TGTGCCAGCAGTAAGGGACAGCCATTAGCCAAAAACATTCAGTACTTC
J gene: TRBJ1-2; clone size: -; D gene: -; V gene: TRBV20-1; CDR3 protein: CSARTMGGYTF; CDR3 DNA: TGCAGTGCTAGGACTATGGGTGGCTACACCTTC
J gene: TRBJ1-4; clone size: -; D gene: TRBD1; V gene: TRBV11-2; CDR3 protein: CASSLGRGDRVLGKLFF; CDR3 DNA: TGTGCCAGCAGCTTAGGTCGGGGGGACAGGGTTCTCGGAAAACTGTTTTTT
J gene: TRBJ1-1; clone size: -; D gene: -; V gene: TRBV2; CDR3 protein: CASSDGRRGAFF; CDR3 DNA: TGTGCCAGCAGTGACGGCAGGCGCGGGGCTTTCTTT
J gene: TRBJ1-2; clone size: -; D gene: -; V gene: TRBV21-1; CDR3 protein: CASSNFVRALDGYTF; CDR3 DNA: TGTGCCAGCAGCAACTTTGTGAGGGCTCTGGATGGCTACACCTTC
J gene: TRBJ2-1; clone size: -; D gene: -; V gene: TRBV5-1; CDR3 protein: CASSLPPPGRPSYNEQFF; CDR3 DNA: TGCGCCAGCAGCTTACCTCCCCCAGGGAGGCCCTCCTACAATGAGCAGTTCTTC
J gene: TRBJ2-5; clone size: -; D gene: -; V gene: TRBV11-2; CDR3 protein: CASSWSDQETQYF; CDR3 DNA: TGTGCCAGCAGTTGGTCGGACCAAGAGACCCAGTACTTC
J gene: TRBJ2-2; clone size: -; D gene: TRBD1; V gene: TRBV24-1; CDR3 protein: CATSSSGTGDPKLFF; CDR3 DNA: TGTGCCACCAGCTCCTCCGGGACAGGGGACCCGAAGCTGTTTTTT
J gene: TRBJ1-2; clone size: -; D gene: -; V gene: TRBV6-4; CDR3 protein: CASSGTMGGNGGYTF; CDR3 DNA: TGTGCCAGCAGTGGAACCATGGGGGGAAATGGGGGCTACACCTTC
J gene: TRBJ2-3; clone size: few; D gene: TRBD1; V gene: TRBV5-1; CDR3 protein: CASSFTTGQGPTDTQYF; CDR3 DNA: TGCGCCAGCAGCTTCACCACGGGACAGGGCCCCACAGATACGCAGTATTTT
J gene: TRBJ1-2; clone size: -; D gene: TRBD1; V gene: TRBV6-2/TRBV6-3; CDR3 protein: CASNPGTEYGYTF; CDR3 DNA: TGTGCCAGCAACCCCGGGACAGAGTATGGCTACACCTTC
J gene: TRBJ2-7; clone size: -; D gene: -; V gene: TRBV3-1/TRBV3-2; CDR3 protein: CASSQGRGATTYEQYF; CDR3 DNA: TGTGCCAGCAGCCAAGGCCGCGGGGCGACAACCTACGAGCAGTACTTC
J gene: TRBJ1-2; clone size: -; D gene: TRBD1; V gene: TRBV6-1; CDR3 protein: CASSDPGTANYGYTF; CDR3 DNA: TGTGCCAGCAGTGACCCGGGGACAGCTAACTATGGCTACACCTTC
J gene: TRBJ1-2; clone size: once; D gene: -; V gene: TRBV5-3; CDR3 protein: CARSFTHIPYGYTF; CDR3 DNA: TGTGCCAGAAGCTTCACGCACATACCCTATGGCTACACCTTC
J gene: TRBJ2-1; clone size: -; D gene: TRBD1; V gene: TRBV2; CDR3 protein: CASTADRGRLNEQFF; CDR3 DNA: TGTGCCAGCACCGCGGACAGGGGGCGCTTAAATGAGCAGTTCTTC
J gene: TRBJ1-5; clone size: -; D gene: -; V gene: TRBV3-1/TRBV3-2; CDR3 protein: CASSQTIGQPQHF; CDR3 DNA: TGTGCCAGCAGCCAAACTATAGGCCAGCCCCAGCATTTT
J gene: TRBJ1-1; clone size: -; D gene: -; V gene: TRBV7-9; CDR3 protein: CASSLGWRNTEAFF; CDR3 DNA: TGTGCCAGCAGCTTAGGGTGGAGGAACACTGAAGCTTTCTTT
J gene: TRBJ2-1; clone size: -; D gene: TRBD1; V gene: TRBV9; CDR3 protein: CASSLLDRARSSYNEQFF; CDR3 DNA: TGTGCCAGCAGCTTATTAGACAGGGCTAGGAGCTCCTACAATGAGCAGTTCTTC
J gene: TRBJ2-7; clone size: -; D gene: TRBD2; V gene: TRBV19; CDR3 protein: CATRGGPGRNEQYF; CDR3 DNA: TGTGCCACCCGCGGGGGGCCCGGCCGTAACGAGCAGTACTTC
J gene: TRBJ1-4; clone size: -; D gene: -; V gene: TRBV5-5; CDR3 protein: CASSLRGRATNEKLFF; CDR3 DNA: TGTGCCAGCAGCTTGAGGGGCCGGGCAACTAATGAAAAACTGTTTTTT
J gene: TRBJ1-2; clone size: -; D gene: TRBD1; V gene: TRBV10-3; CDR3 protein: CALGTGNYGYTF; CDR3 DNA: TGTGCCTTAGGGACAGGGAACTATGGCTACACCTTC
J gene: TRBJ2-1; clone size: -; D gene: TRBD1; V gene: TRBV7-8; CDR3 protein: CASSPEPGTGDQNEQFF; CDR3 DNA: TGTGCCAGCAGCCCAGAACCCGGGACAGGGGATCAAAATGAGCAGTTCTTC
J gene: TRBJ2-3; clone size: -; D gene: TRBD2; V gene: TRBV12-5; CDR3 protein: CASGLYTSASTDTQYF; CDR3 DNA: TGTGCTAGTGGTTTGTATACTAGCGCTAGCACAGATACGCAGTATTTT
J gene: TRBJ2-1; clone size: few; D gene: TRBD1; V gene: TRBV30; CDR3 protein: CAWSPNRQGKQFF; CDR3 DNA: TGTGCCTGGAGTCCCAATCGACAGGGGAAGCAGTTCTTC
J gene: TRBJ2-5; clone size: -; D gene: -; V gene: TRBV18; CDR3 protein: CASSLGLQETQYF; CDR3 DNA: TGTGCCAGCTCATTGGGACTTCAAGAGACCCAGTACTTC
J gene: TRBJ1-2; clone size: -; D gene: -; V gene: TRBV6-5; CDR3 protein: CASRNPGFYGYTF; CDR3 DNA: TGTGCCAGCAGAAACCCAGGGTTCTATGGCTACACCTTC
J gene: TRBJ1-1; clone size: -; D gene: -; V gene: TRBV4-1; CDR3 protein: CASSQDRGRGAITEAFF; CDR3 DNA: TGCGCCAGCAGCCAAGATAGGGGTCGGGGGGCGATCACTGAAGCTTTCTTT
J gene: TRBJ2-7; clone size: -; D gene: -; V gene: TRBV21-1; CDR3 protein: CASSKGTRDRVKNEQYF; CDR3 DNA: TGTGCCAGCAGCAAAGGGACCCGGGACAGGGTAAAGAACGAGCAGTACTTC
J gene: TRBJ1-2; clone size: -; D gene: TRBD1; V gene: TRBV6-4; CDR3 protein: CASSATSGQGFRYGYTF; CDR3 DNA: TGTGCCAGCAGTGCGACGTCGGGACAGGGGTTTCGCTATGGCTACACCTTC
J gene: TRBJ1-4; clone size: -; D gene: TRBD1; V gene: TRBV30; CDR3 protein: CAWNNRGTNEKLFF; CDR3 DNA: TGTGCCTGGAACAACAGGGGAACTAATGAAAAACTGTTTTTT
J gene: TRBJ2-7; clone size: -; D gene: TRBD1; V gene: TRBV3-1/TRBV3-2; CDR3 protein: CASSEDRRSYEQYF; CDR3 DNA: TGTGCCAGCAGCGAGGACAGGAGATCCTACGAGCAGTACTTC
J gene: TRBJ2-5; clone size: -; D gene: TRBD2; V gene: TRBV7-3; CDR3 protein: CASSPQLASQETQYF; CDR3 DNA: TGTGCCAGCAGTCCTCAACTAGCGTCTCAAGAGACCCAGTACTTC
J gene: TRBJ1-2; clone size: -; D gene: -; V gene: TRBV5-4; CDR3 protein: CASSLGGTSGYGYTF; CDR3 DNA: TGTGCCAGCAGCTTGGGGGGGACTTCGGGGTATGGCTACACCTTC
J gene: TRBJ2-2; clone size: -; D gene: -; V gene: TRBV29-1; CDR3 protein: CSVERSRDTGELFF; CDR3 DNA: TGCAGCGTTGAAAGGAGCCGGGACACCGGGGAGCTGTTTTTT
J gene: TRBJ1-1; clone size: once; D gene: TRBD1; V gene: TRBV3-1/TRBV3-2; CDR3 protein: CASSPGTAFMNTEAFF; CDR3 DNA: TGTGCCAGCAGCCCTGGGACAGCGTTCATGAACACTGAAGCTTTCTTT
J gene: TRBJ1-1; clone size: -; D gene: -; V gene: TRBV25-1; CDR3 protein: CASRYTEASEAFF; CDR3 DNA: TGTGCCAGCAGATATACTGAGGCCTCTGAAGCTTTCTTT
J gene: TRBJ1-2; clone size: -; D gene: -; V gene: TRBV6-5; CDR3 protein: CASSSYRLQNGYTF; CDR3 DNA: TGTGCCAGCAGTTCCTACCGACTACAAAATGGCTACACCTTC
J gene: TRBJ1-1; clone size: -; D gene: TRBD1; V gene: TRBV7-2; CDR3 protein: CASSQATGGYTEAFF; CDR3 DNA: TGTGCCAGCAGCCAAGCTACAGGGGGTTACACTGAAGCTTTCTTT
J gene: TRBJ2-7; clone size: -; D gene: -; V gene: TRBV5-1; CDR3 protein: CASSGTGYRDEQYF; CDR3 DNA: TGCGCCAGCAGCGGTACAGGATATCGCGACGAGCAGTACTTC
J gene: TRBJ2-3; clone size: -; D gene: TRBD1; V gene: TRBV11-3; CDR3 protein: CASSLGQGAGADTQYF; CDR3 DNA: TGTGCCAGCAGCTTAGGACAGGGGGCCGGAGCAGATACGCAGTATTTT
J gene: TRBJ2-1; clone size: -; D gene: TRBD2; V gene: TRBV9; CDR3 protein: CASSVLAGANNEQFF; CDR3 DNA: TGTGCCAGCAGCGTATTAGCGGGGGCCAACAATGAGCAGTTCTTC
J gene: TRBJ2-7; clone size: -; D gene: -; V gene: TRBV6-5; CDR3 protein: CASSLHEGPYEQYF; CDR3 DNA: TGTGCCAGCAGTCTACACGAGGGCCCCTACGAGCAGTACTTC
J gene: TRBJ1-3; clone size: -; D gene: -; V gene: TRBV4-1; CDR3 protein: CASSPGQPGGGGNTIYF; CDR3 DNA: TGCGCCAGCAGCCCAGGACAGCCGGGCGGGGGTGGAAACACCATATATTTT
J gene: TRBJ2-5; clone size: -; D gene: TRBD2; V gene: TRBV7-2; CDR3 protein: CASSPGLVVGETQYF; CDR3 DNA: TGTGCCAGCAGCCCGGGACTAGTGGTGGGAGAGACCCAGTACTTC